The clone carrying this T cell receptor (beta chain) was detected ten times or more. These data belong to a study of T cells after yellow fever vaccination. The germline V gene has CDR1 MNHEY and CDR2 SVGAGI. The CDR3 loop spans 13 amino acids. Trimming stripped 6 bases from V and 6 bases from J, with 12 bases between. TCRdb used MiXCR to reprocess the 5' RACE reads, holding one entry per CDR3 protein. The top ten clones hold over 15% of a sample with 400,000 or so distinct CDR3 sequences, around 20% of them seen once. This sample comprised PBMCs, obtained before the yellow fever booster vaccination. The chain is built from TRBV6-5 and TRBJ2-4; D call uncertain. The sequence came from a man between 18 and 29 years old who received the YFV17D yellow fever vaccine. CDR3 sequence reads: CASSAGGGNIQYF. CDR3 nucleotide sequence: TGTGCCAGCAGCGCAGGCGGCGGAAACATTCAGTACTTC.